The 26 T cell receptor beta chains presented below share a single source sample, sequenced in a study of shared clonotypes between healthy human individuals. TCRdb keeps only in-frame clones here, not all; method: immunoSEQ multiplex PCR. The sample includes some 2,000,000 clones, 90% to 95% of them seen just once. Sequencing was carried out using naive CD4+ T cells sorted from blood. Specified subset: CD45RA+ positively selected. The source of these receptors is a man between 18 and 29 years old in good health.

The chain links TRBV19 to TRBJ2-1, with D possibly matching TRBD2 (6 bases). The V and J ends lost 1 base and 3 bases respectively, with 13 bases between them. This CDR3 comprises 16 residues. Per germline, CDR1 LNHDA and CDR2 SQIVND (reference sequence). CDR3 in amino acids: CASSIVGSGDYNEQFF. For the CDR3, the DNA is TGTGCCAGTAGTATAGTGGGTAGCGGAGACTACAATGAGCAGTTCTTC.

This clone occurred once. The chain carries TRBV5-1 and TRBJ2-7; D unresolved. Germline CDR1 and CDR2: SGHRS and YFSETQ. The CDR3 covers 14 residues. The V end was cut by 0 bases, the J end by 7 bases, with 14 bases between. CDR3 DNA: TGCGCCAGCAGCTTGGATCCAGCCTCGGGTGAGCAGTACTTC. Its protein product is CASSLDPASGEQYF.

The rearrangement joins TRBV2 to TRBJ2-7, with 13 bases that match TRBD2. CDR1 and CDR2 from the germline V gene are SNHLY and FYNNEI. The CDR3 is 16 amino acids. With V trimmed by 6 bases and J by 3 bases, 8 bases remained unmatched. CDR3 in amino acids: CASSVTSGGTYYEQYF. The CDR3 DNA sequence: TGTGCCAGCAGCGTGACTAGCGGGGGGACTTACTACGAGCAGTACTTC.

The rearrangement links TRBV7-6 to TRBJ1-4, with D hard to call. The germline V gene has CDR1 SGHVS and CDR2 FNYEAQ. The V end lost 0 bases, the J end lost 8 bases, and 13 bases lay between the germline ends. The CDR3 is 15 residues long. Written as DNA, the CDR3 is TGTGCCAGCAGCTTAGCGTTGGATTTGGGGGAAAAACTGTTTTTT. It encodes CASSLALDLGEKLFF.

The rearrangement uses TRBV14 and TRBJ2-2, with 7 positions matching TRBD1. The trim removed 6 bases at V and 5 bases at J, leaving 3 bases unmatched. The CDR3 contains 13 residues. Germline-derived CDR1 and CDR2 are SGHDN and FVKESK. Here the CDR3 reads CASRRDRTGELFF. The CDR3 coding sequence is TGTGCCAGCAGGAGGGACAGAACCGGGGAGCTGTTTTTT.

The chain is built from TRBV6-6 and TRBJ2-5; 7 bases are a match to TRBD2. The CDR3 sequence is 12 residues long. Germline-derived CDR1 and CDR2 are MNHNY and SVGAGI (reference sequence). Unmatched junction bases numbered 5, after V lost 8 bases and J lost 5 bases. Here the CDR3 reads CASQRGGETQYF. The CDR3 coding sequence is TGTGCCAGCCAACGGGGAGGGGAGACCCAGTACTTC.

The chain combines TRBV7-9 with TRBJ1-1, with D possibly TRBD1 on 5 matching bases. Germline V gene lookup returns CDR1 SEHNR and CDR2 FQNEAQ (reference sequence). Trimming took off 3 bases at V and 3 bases at J, with 11 bases between the two ends. This CDR3 has 14 residues. CDR3 protein: CASSFGGSHTEAFF. The DNA for the CDR3 is TGTGCCAGCAGCTTCGGGGGGTCCCACACTGAAGCTTTCTTT.

This chain links TRBV18 with TRBJ2-1, with TRBD2 matching 16 bases. The V gene's germline CDR1 is KGHSH and CDR2 LQKENI. The V segment lost 3 bases and the J segment 8 bases; nucleotides outside the gene matches: 7. The CDR3 runs to 17 residues. CDR3 sequence (DNA): TGTGCCAGCTCACCGGGACTAGCGGGAGGGCCTGGTTATGAGCAGTTCTTC. It is translated as CASSPGLAGGPGYEQFF.

The chain has TRBV10-1 and TRBJ2-7; TRBD2 agrees at 9 bases. This CDR3 contains 12 residues. Germline V lookup: CDR1 WNHNN, CDR2 SYGVQD (reference sequence). J lost 2 bases, V lost 9 bases, and 2 bases had no gene match. In nucleotides, the CDR3 is TGCGCCAGTAGCGGGAGTACCTACGAGCAGTACTTC. Its translation is CASSGSTYEQYF.

The V gene is TRBV5-4, the J gene TRBJ2-5; 9 positions agree with TRBD2. Germline V lookup: CDR1 SGHNT, CDR2 YYREEE (reference sequence). V shed 9 bases and J 5 bases; nucleotides not matched to a gene: 11. The CDR3 loop spans 14 amino acids. In DNA, the CDR3 is TGTGCCACCGCAGGGGTAGCGGGAGCCGAGACCCAGTACTTC. Protein sequence: CATAGVAGAETQYF.

A note on this clone: Because the CDR3's place on the DNA is in doubt, the DNA is left out and the CDR3 is given as listed by TCRdb. CDR3 loop: CASSLRRVEKNCFF. This sequence joins TRBV5-6 and TRBJ1-4. The CDR3 is 14 residues long, counting both termini. Germline V CDR1 and CDR2: SGHDT, YYEEEE.

The gene calls are TRBV6-5 and TRBJ1-1; weak D call: TRBD1 (6 bases). The CDR3 totals 16 residues. Trimming pared 0 bases from V and 1 base from J, leaving 12 bases between. Germline CDR1 and CDR2: MNHEY and SVGAGI. CDR3 DNA sequence: TGTGCCAGCAGTTACTCGATCGGGACACAGAACACTGAAGCTTTCTTT. Translation gives CASSYSIGTQNTEAFF.

J is TRBJ1-3 and V is TRBV18; unclear D gene. Trimming pared 0 bases from V and 8 bases from J, leaving 14 bases between. This CDR3 comprises 15 residues. Germline lookup yields CDR1 KGHSH and CDR2 LQKENI. As DNA, the CDR3 is TGTGCCAGCTCACCACCCGGCAGGATACTTGACACCATATATTTT. This translates into CASSPPGRILDTIYF.

V is TRBV5-4 and J is TRBJ1-1, with 8 bases that match TRBD1. Germline V CDR1 and CDR2: SGHNT, YYREEE (reference sequence). Trimming at V came to 4 bases and at J to 0 bases, leaving 8 bases not matched to a gene. CDR3 length equals 16 residues. CDR3 region: CASSPGQGVMNTEAFF. For the CDR3, the DNA is TGTGCCAGCAGCCCTGGACAGGGAGTAATGAACACTGAAGCTTTCTTT. Supplemented by reference TRBV5-4 and TRBJ1-1, the full variable domain reads ETGVTQSPTHLIKTRGQQVTLRCSSQSGHNTVSWYQQALGQGPQFIFQYYREEENGRGNFPPRFSGLQFPNYSSELNVNALELDDSALYLCASSPGQGVMNTEAFFGQGTRLTVV.

As regards this clone: Distinct nucleotide sequences in the sample also encode this CDR3. The rearrangement joins TRBV6-5 to TRBJ1-1; possible D gene TRBD1, 5 bases. This CDR3 has 13 amino acids. Germline CDR1 is MNHEY and CDR2 is SVGAGI. The germline V and J ends were trimmed by 0 bases and 5 bases, with 7 bases remaining between them. The CDR3 nucleotides are TGTGCCAGCAGTTACTCCGGGGGGACTGAAGCTTTCTTT. Amino acid sequence: CASSYSGGTEAFF.

This rearrangement joins TRBV5-4 to TRBJ1-2, with D possibly being TRBD1 (6 bases). The CDR3 spans 14 residues. Germline V gene lookup returns CDR1 SGHNT and CDR2 YYREEE (reference sequence). V gave up 3 bases and J gave up 4 bases, with 13 bases separating them. The DNA of the CDR3 is TGTGCCAGCAGCTCGTTTACAGGGTTCTATGGCTACACCTTC. It yields the protein CASSSFTGFYGYTF.

The gene calls are TRBV28 and TRBJ2-7; no reliable D call. V was cut by 1 base and J by 5 bases, with 15 bases left in between. Per germline, CDR1 MDHEN and CDR2 SYDVKM. The CDR3 is 15 amino acids. In nucleotides, the CDR3 is TGTGCCAGCAGTTTATATCTCCTTAGGGATCACGAGCAGTACTTC. Its translation is CASSLYLLRDHEQYF. Full variable domain (missing parts from reference TRBV28 and TRBJ2-7): DVKVTQSSRYLVKRTGEKVFLECVQDMDHENMFWYRQDPGLGLRLIYFSYDVKMKEKGDIPEGYSVSREKKERFSLILESASTNQTSMYLCASSLYLLRDHEQYFGPGTRLTVT.

On this clone itself: Other DNA sequences within the sample encode an identical CDR3. The genes are TRBV18 and TRBJ2-5; D is ambiguous. CDR1 and CDR2 from the germline V gene are KGHSH and LQKENI. Trimming took off 3 bases at V and 0 bases at J, with 5 bases between the two ends. This CDR3 spans 13 amino acids. The CDR3 loop reads CASSPGYQETQYF. CDR3 DNA sequence: TGTGCCAGCTCACCGGGCTACCAAGAGACCCAGTACTTC.

The chain employs TRBV2 and TRBJ1-1, with D possibly being TRBD1 (6 bases). The CDR3 runs 15 residues. The germline CDR1 and CDR2 sequences are SNHLY and FYNNEI. The ends were cut back, 3 bases at V and 1 base at J, with 12 bases in the middle. The chain's CDR3 is CASSEAGTQNTEAFF. The CDR3 DNA sequence: TGTGCCAGCAGTGAGGCCGGGACACAGAACACTGAAGCTTTCTTT. The full variable domain, with the rest looked up from reference TRBV2 and TRBJ1-1, is EPEVTQTPSHQVTQMGQEVILRCVPISNHLYFYWYRQILGQKVEFLVSFYNNEISEKSEIFDDQFSVERPDGSNFTLKIRSTKLEDSAMYFCASSEAGTQNTEAFFGQGTRLTVV.

V and J are TRBV5-1 and TRBJ2-1, with D perhaps matching TRBD1 (5 bases). Germline-derived CDR1 and CDR2 are SGHRS and YFSETQ. Trimming stripped 4 bases from V and 9 bases from J, with 17 bases between. This CDR3 is built from 14 residues. The CDR3 DNA follows: TGCGCCAGCAGCCGGCTACAGGTGTCCGGTGAGCAGTTCTTC. Translating gives CASSRLQVSGEQFF.

This CDR3 reads CASNPTGGTTNEKLFF. Here the CDR3 DNA reads TGTGCCAGTAACCCGACAGGGGGCACAACTAATGAAAAACTGTTTTTT. The V call is TRBV19, the J call TRBJ1-4; 10 bases align to TRBD1. V was clipped by 7 bases and J by 0 bases; unmatched bases: 5. The CDR3 spans 16 residues. Looked up from germline, CDR1 is LNHDA and CDR2 is SQIVND (reference sequence).

This chain uses TRBV7-6 with TRBJ1-5; 8 bases are a match to TRBD1. Germline assignment: CDR1 SGHVS and CDR2 FNYEAQ. This CDR3 is 15 amino acids long. V lost 2 bases, J lost 6 bases, and 6 bases stayed unmatched. CDR3 amino acids: CASSLRAGGGQPQHF. DNA for the CDR3: TGTGCCAGCAGCTTAAGGGCAGGGGGCGGTCAGCCCCAGCATTTT.

This clone is a singleton in its sample. The chain joins TRBV5-6 to TRBJ1-2; D possibly corresponds to TRBD1 (5 bases). CDR3 length: 13 residues. The V and J ends lost 2 bases and 7 bases respectively, with 12 bases between them. Per germline, CDR1 SGHDT and CDR2 YYEEEE. This CDR3 reads CASSFQGLGGYTF. The CDR3 DNA reads TGTGCCAGCAGCTTTCAGGGACTGGGTGGCTACACCTTC. Full variable domain (missing parts from reference TRBV5-6 and TRBJ1-2): DAGVTQSPTHLIKTRGQQVTLRCSPKSGHDTVSWYQQALGQGPQFIFQYYEEEERQRGNFPDRFSGHQFPNYSSELNVNALLLGDSALYLCASSFQGLGGYTFGSGTRLTVV.

The chain is built from TRBV28 and TRBJ1-2; 11 nucleotides agree with TRBD1. The germline CDR1 and CDR2 sequences are MDHEN and SYDVKM. Losses at the gene ends were 6 bases for V and 8 bases for J; bases not matched to a gene: 5. The CDR3 loop spans 13 amino acids. The CDR3: CASRPGQGGGYTF. The CDR3 nucleotides are TGTGCCAGCAGGCCGGGACAGGGGGGCGGCTACACCTTC.

This chain connects TRBV9 to TRBJ2-6, with D perhaps matching TRBD1 (6 bases). The CDR3 is 16 residues long. In germline, CDR1 is SGDLS, CDR2 YYNGEE. Trimming stripped 3 bases from V and 0 bases from J, with 10 bases between. The CDR3 DNA is TGTGCCAGCAGCGCACACAGGGACTCTGGGGCCAACGTCCTGACTTTC. Translation: CASSAHRDSGANVLTF.

The chain carries TRBV18 and TRBJ2-7, with 8 bases fitting TRBD2. Germline lookup yields CDR1 KGHSH and CDR2 LQKENI. This CDR3 has 15 residues. V dropped 2 bases and J dropped 2; count of bases not matched to a gene: 5. The CDR3, as DNA: TGTGCCAGCTCACCAACGCGGGGGGACCCCTACGAGCAGTACTTC. This translates into CASSPTRGDPYEQYF. Drawing the rest from reference TRBV18 and TRBJ2-7, the complete variable domain is NAGVMQNPRHLVRRRGQEARLRCSPMKGHSHVYWYRQLPEEGLKFMVYLQKENIIDESGMPKERFSAEFPKEGPSILRIQQVVRGDSAAYFCASSPTRGDPYEQYFGPGTRLTVT.